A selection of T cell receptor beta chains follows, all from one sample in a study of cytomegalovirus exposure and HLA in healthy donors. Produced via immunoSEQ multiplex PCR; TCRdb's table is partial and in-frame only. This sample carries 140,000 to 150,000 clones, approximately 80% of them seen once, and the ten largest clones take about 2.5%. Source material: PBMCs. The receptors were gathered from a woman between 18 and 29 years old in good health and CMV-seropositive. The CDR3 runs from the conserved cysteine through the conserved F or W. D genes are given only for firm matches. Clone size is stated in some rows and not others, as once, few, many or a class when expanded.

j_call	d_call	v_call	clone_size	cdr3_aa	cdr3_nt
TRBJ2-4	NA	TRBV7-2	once	CASSLMGSRDIQYF	TGTGCCAGCAGCTTAATGGGGTCGCGGGACATTCAGTACTTC
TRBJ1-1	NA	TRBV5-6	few	CASSSRGLYTEAFF	TGTGCCAGCAGCTCGCGGGGTCTCTACACTGAAGCTTTCTTT
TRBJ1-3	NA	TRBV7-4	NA	CASSYRSRAGNTIYF	TGTGCCAGCAGCTATCGTTCGAGGGCTGGAAACACCATATATTTT
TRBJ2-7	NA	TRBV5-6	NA	CASSFLPTSSYEQYF	TGTGCCAGCAGCTTTCTCCCCACTAGCTCCTACGAGCAGTACTTC
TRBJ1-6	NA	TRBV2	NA	CASSEEGVWHNSPLHF	TGTGCCAGCAGTGAAGAAGGAGTCTGGCATAATTCACCCCTCCACTTT
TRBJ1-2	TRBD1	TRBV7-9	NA	CASQGQGRNRFGYTF	TGTGCCAGCCAGGGACAGGGCCGCAATAGGTTTGGCTACACCTTC
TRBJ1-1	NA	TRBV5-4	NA	CASSPPGNTEAFF	TGTGCCAGCAGCCCCCCGGGGAACACTGAAGCTTTCTTT
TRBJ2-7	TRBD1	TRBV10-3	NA	CAISGRQGDEQYF	TGTGCCATCAGTGGAAGACAGGGGGACGAGCAGTACTTC
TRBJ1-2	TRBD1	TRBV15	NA	CATSTFIRDRVRMNTF	TGTGCCACCAGCACATTTATCCGGGACAGGGTTAGGATGAACACCTTC
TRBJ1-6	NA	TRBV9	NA	CASSAQVGNSPLHF	TGTGCCAGCAGCGCCCAGGTTGGGAATTCACCCCTCCACTTT
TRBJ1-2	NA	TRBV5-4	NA	CASSSVQGYGYTF	TGTGCCAGCAGCAGCGTCCAGGGTTATGGCTACACCTTC
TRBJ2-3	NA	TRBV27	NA	CASSLFSGTSTDTQYF	TGTGCCAGCAGTTTATTCTCGGGGACTAGCACAGATACGCAGTATTTT
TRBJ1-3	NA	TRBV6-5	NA	CASSQTGSSGNTIYF	TGTGCCAGCAGTCAAACAGGGAGCTCTGGAAACACCATATATTTT
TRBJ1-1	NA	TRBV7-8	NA	CASSLGTELNTEAFF	TGTGCCAGCAGCTTAGGGACAGAACTGAACACTGAAGCTTTCTTT
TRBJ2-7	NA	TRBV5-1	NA	CASSAGYEQYF	TGCGCCAGCAGCGCAGGCTACGAGCAGTACTTC
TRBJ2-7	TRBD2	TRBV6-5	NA	CASSQGPSGGQYF	TGTGCCAGCAGCCAGGGCCCCAGCGGGGGGCAGTACTTC
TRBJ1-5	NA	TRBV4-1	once	CASSQEGSNQPQHF	TGCGCCAGCAGCCAAGAGGGCAGCAATCAGCCCCAGCATTTT
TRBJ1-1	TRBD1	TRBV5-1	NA	CASSSIDRELNTEAFF	TGCGCCAGCAGCTCTATAGACAGGGAATTGAACACTGAAGCTTTCTTT
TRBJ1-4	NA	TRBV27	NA	CASSLSRVSNEKLFF	TGTGCCAGCAGTTTAAGCAGGGTTTCTAATGAAAAACTGTTTTTT
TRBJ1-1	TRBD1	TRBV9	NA	CASSSSGQRNTEAFF	TGTGCCAGCAGCTCTTCGGGACAGCGGAACACTGAAGCTTTCTTT
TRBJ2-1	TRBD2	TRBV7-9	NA	CASRGPSGGKVNEQFF	TGTGCCAGCAGAGGGCCTAGCGGGGGGAAGGTAAATGAGCAGTTCTTC
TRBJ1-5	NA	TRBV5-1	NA	CASSPRGGDQPQHF	TGCGCCAGCAGCCCTAGGGGTGGCGATCAGCCCCAGCATTTT